The 25 T cell receptor beta chains in this list originate from one sample, sequenced in a study of blood T cell repertoires in COVID-19. The assay was immunoSEQ multiplex PCR, and TCRdb's table has in-frame clones only and misses some. The sample holds about 220,000 clones, approximately 84% seen once. Sequencing was done on a sample of peripheral blood. The receptor source for this set is a woman aged 60-70 years with acute or convalescent COVID-19.

This clone was counted a few times. The rearrangement joins TRBV28 to TRBJ2-7; D is perhaps TRBD2 (6 bases). V lost 6 bases and J 3 bases, leaving 15 bases between the germline ends. The V gene's germline CDR1 is MDHEN and CDR2 SYDVKM. The CDR3 is made up of 14 amino acids. Written as DNA, the CDR3 is TGTGCCAGCAGCGGGGGTACAATAGGCTACGAGCAGTACTTC. Amino acids: CASSGGTIGYEQYF.

The chain is built from TRBV5-1 and TRBJ1-1; no reliable D call. Trimming took off 0 bases at V and 1 base at J, with 16 bases between the two ends. The germline gives CDR1 SGHRS, CDR2 YFSETQ. There are 17 residues in the CDR3. The CDR3 DNA is TGCGCCAGCAGCTTGGGGTATAGAGCCACCGGGAACACTGAAGCTTTCTTT. Translation gives CASSLGYRATGNTEAFF.

In this sample, this clone turned up once. The chain links TRBV5-4 to TRBJ2-3, with D possibly being TRBD2 (7 bases). Germline lookup yields CDR1 SGHNT and CDR2 YYREEE (reference sequence). The germline V and J ends were trimmed by 2 bases and 6 bases, with 22 bases remaining between them. The CDR3 runs to 17 residues. This chain's CDR3 is CASSLGGRGPGWDTQYF. The CDR3 bases are TGTGCCAGCAGCTTAGGGGGGCGGGGGCCCGGTTGGGATACGCAGTATTTT.

V and J are TRBV11-2 and TRBJ2-2; TRBD1 might be the D (5 bases). V dropped 1 base and J dropped 3 bases, with 9 bases sitting between them. CDR1 SGHAT and CDR2 FQNNGV come from the germline V gene. This CDR3 is 15 amino acids long. The CDR3 reads CASSLVGVYTGELFF. In DNA form, the CDR3 reads TGTGCCAGCAGCTTAGTAGGGGTGTACACCGGGGAGCTGTTTTTT.

Turning to this clone: The DNA is omitted, as the CDR3 cannot be located on it reliably, and the CDR3 follows TCRdb's listing. The rearrangement joins TRBV9 to TRBJ1-4. CDR1 and CDR2 (germline): SGDLS, YYNGEE. A total of 16 residues make up the CDR3, ends included. CDR3 loop: CASASFGAGGGEKLFF.

The sample holds one count of this clone. The V call is TRBV3-1 (or the pseudogene TRBV3-2), the J call TRBJ2-5, with 7 nucleotides matching TRBD1. CDR1 is LGHDT, CDR2 YNNKEL, per germline (reference sequence). After removal of 5 bases from V and 5 bases from J, the junction contained 5 bases not matched to a gene. The CDR3 has 13 amino acids. The CDR3 reads CASSSRGLETQYF. DNA for the CDR3: TGTGCCAGCAGCTCCAGGGGGTTGGAGACCCAGTACTTC.

This rearrangement joins TRBV5-1 to TRBJ1-4, with D perhaps matching TRBD1 (6 bases). V dropped 4 bases and J dropped 7 bases, with 20 bases sitting between them. This CDR3 region has 16 residues. The V gene's germline CDR1 is SGHRS and CDR2 YFSETQ. DNA for the CDR3: TGCGCCAGCAGCCCTCAGGGGCCTATGGTCGGTGAAAAACTGTTTTTT. Its protein product is CASSPQGPMVGEKLFF.

The J gene is TRBJ2-2, the V gene TRBV25-1; 8 nucleotides agree with TRBD2. With 10 bases clipped from V and 6 bases from J, the junction kept 1 base outside the gene matches. The CDR3 covers 11 residues. The germline gives CDR1 MGHDK, CDR2 SYGVNS. This chain's CDR3 is CATGGSGELFF. The CDR3 DNA sequence: TGTGCCACGGGGGGGTCCGGGGAGCTGTTTTTT.

The CDR3 sequence is CASSSAGGPSDTQYF. In DNA, the CDR3 is TGTGCCAGCAGCTCGGCGGGGGGGCCTTCAGATACGCAGTATTTT. V usage is TRBV28 and J usage is TRBJ2-3; TRBD2 matches 9 bases. V lost 6 bases to trimming and J lost 4 bases; unmatched junction nucleotides: 8. Per the germline V gene, CDR1 is MDHEN and CDR2 is SYDVKM. This CDR3 contains 15 residues.

V and J are TRBV3-1 (or the pseudogene TRBV3-2) and TRBJ2-3, with TRBD2 matching over 11 bases. Germline V gene lookup returns CDR1 LGHDT and CDR2 YNNKEL (reference sequence). J lost 0 bases, V lost 1 base, and 3 bases had no gene match. CDR3 length equals 17 residues. The CDR3 here is CASSQGSSGGSTDTQYF. The CDR3 DNA is TGTGCCAGCAGCCAAGGGTCTAGCGGGGGGAGCACAGATACGCAGTATTTT.

This chain joins TRBV7-2 and TRBJ2-6, with D perhaps TRBD1 (5 bases). This CDR3 contains 16 residues. Trimming removed 5 bases from V and 3 bases from J, with 14 bases in between. The germline V gene encodes CDR1 SGHTA and CDR2 FQGNSA. The chain's CDR3 is CASSPDLGHGANVLTF. The CDR3 DNA sequence: TGTGCCAGCAGCCCAGATCTGGGGCATGGGGCCAACGTCCTGACTTTC.

The J gene is TRBJ1-2, the V gene TRBV6-5; 12 positions agree with TRBD1. Unmatched junction bases numbered 3, after V lost 4 bases and J lost 6 bases. This CDR3 has 14 residues. The germline V gene has CDR1 MNHEY and CDR2 SVGAGI. CDR3 residues: CASSFGTGGHGYTF. CDR3 bases: TGTGCCAGCAGTTTTGGGACAGGGGGCCATGGCTACACCTTC.

This clone appeared a single time. V usage is TRBV18 and J usage is TRBJ2-3; D possibly corresponds to TRBD1 (6 bases). In germline, CDR1 is KGHSH, CDR2 LQKENI. Trimming shortened V by 3 bases and J by 2 bases, and 12 bases separated the two germline ends. The CDR3 has 15 residues. The CDR3 nucleotides are TGTGCCAGCTCACCCCAACAGGGTCCCACAGATACGCAGTATTTT. Its protein is CASSPQQGPTDTQYF.

The gene calls are TRBV6-5 and TRBJ1-2; D may be TRBD1 (5 bases). This CDR3 is 15 amino acids long. From germline, CDR1 is MNHEY and CDR2 SVGAGI. V lost 6 bases and J lost 5, with 19 bases in between. The CDR3, as DNA: TGTGCCAGCAGCTTAGACCAGGGTGTTTTTTATGGCTACACCTTC. Amino acid sequence: CASSLDQGVFYGYTF.

The rearrangement joins TRBV9 to TRBJ1-3; D perhaps matches TRBD1 (6 bases). CDR3 size: 16 residues. The V and J ends lost 0 bases and 0 bases respectively, with 10 bases between them. Germline assignment: CDR1 SGDLS and CDR2 YYNGEE. The CDR3 loop reads CASSVGGHRSGNTIYF. The CDR3 bases are TGTGCCAGCAGCGTAGGGGGACACCGCTCTGGAAACACCATATATTTT.

V and J are TRBV20-1 and TRBJ2-3; unclear D gene. Germline CDR1 and CDR2: DFQATT and SNEGSKA (reference sequence). Trimming pared 3 bases from V and 0 bases from J, leaving 7 bases between. The CDR3 is 13 residues long. CDR3 nucleotide sequence: TGCAGTGCTAGTCCCATGAGCACAGATACGCAGTATTTT. Translating gives CSASPMSTDTQYF.

This chain connects TRBV6-5 to TRBJ1-1, with TRBD1 matching over 11 bases. This CDR3 region has 15 residues. V lost 2 bases to trimming and J lost 4 bases; unmatched junction nucleotides: 3. Germline values: CDR1 MNHEY, CDR2 SVGAGI. The CDR3 protein is CASSYPGTGGTEAFF. CDR3 coding DNA: TGTGCCAGCAGTTACCCCGGGACAGGGGGCACTGAAGCTTTCTTT.

The V and J genes are TRBV7-9 and TRBJ2-7; D is possibly TRBD2 (5 bases). There are 15 residues in the CDR3. Per germline, CDR1 SEHNR and CDR2 FQNEAQ (reference sequence). V lost 0 bases, J lost 2 bases, and 11 bases lay in between. The CDR3 nucleotides read TGTGCCAGCAGCTTAGCCGGGGTGAGGCCCTACGAGCAGTACTTC. This encodes CASSLAGVRPYEQYF.

The V and J genes are TRBV12-3 or TRBV12-4 and TRBJ1-1; D gene uncertain. V was trimmed by 5 bases and J by 6 bases, leaving 13 bases between them. The CDR3 is 13 residues long. Here the CDR3 reads CASSLGLFAEAFF. CDR3 nucleotide sequence: TGTGCCAGCAGTCTTGGGCTTTTCGCTGAAGCTTTCTTT.

The rearrangement uses TRBV6-1 and TRBJ1-6; weak D call: TRBD1 (5 bases). Germline V gene sequence: CDR1 MNHNS, CDR2 SASEGT. CDR3 length equals 15 residues. The V end lost 2 bases, the J end lost 9 bases, and 14 bases lay between the germline ends. The CDR3 sequence is CASSEWGRVGSPLHF. CDR3 in DNA: TGTGCCAGCAGTGAATGGGGCAGGGTTGGTTCACCCCTCCACTTT.

The chain combines TRBV14 with TRBJ2-1, with 10 nucleotides matching TRBD2. This CDR3 is 14 amino acids long. J gave up 4 bases and V 4 bases, and 1 base lay outside the gene matches. Germline values: CDR1 SGHDN, CDR2 FVKESK. Here the CDR3 DNA reads TGTGCCAGCAGCCCAGCGGGGGGGTACAATGAGCAGTTCTTC. It is translated as CASSPAGGYNEQFF.

This chain uses TRBV3-1 (or the pseudogene TRBV3-2) with TRBJ1-6, with D uncertain. Looked up from germline, CDR1 is LGHDT and CDR2 is YNNKEL (reference sequence). Trimming shortened V by 2 bases and J by 6 bases, and 5 bases separated the two germline ends. The CDR3 spans 13 residues. DNA of the CDR3: TGTGCCAGCAGCCAAACAGCTAATTCACCCCTCCACTTT. Translation: CASSQTANSPLHF.

The chain couples TRBV15 to TRBJ1-4; D remains unclear. V was clipped by 7 bases and J by 12 bases, with 15 bases between them. The CDR3 runs to 12 residues. The germline gives CDR1 LNHNV, CDR2 YYDKDF (reference sequence). The CDR3 is CATKGGYGELFF. In DNA form, the CDR3 reads TGTGCCACCAAAGGAGGGTATGGGGAACTGTTTTTT.

This chain uses TRBV28 with TRBJ1-2; a weak D match, TRBD1 (5 bases). Trimming left V 8 bases short and J 6 bases short, with 16 bases between. The germline gives CDR1 MDHEN, CDR2 SYDVKM. CDR3 length equals 13 residues. CDR3 bases: TGTGCCAGCCTGGGGCAGCTTACTAATGGCTACACCTTC. Its protein is CASLGQLTNGYTF.

J is TRBJ1-1 and V is TRBV2; D is ambiguous. The CDR3 spans 12 residues. V shed 4 bases and J shed 10 bases, with 13 bases lying between them. The V gene's germline CDR1 is SNHLY and CDR2 FYNNEI. The CDR3, as DNA: TGTGCCAGCAGTGCATGGCGGCGGGCAGCTTTCTTT. Translated: CASSAWRRAAFF. The full variable domain, in which reference TRBV2 and TRBJ1-1 provide the parts outside the CDR3, is EPEVTQTPSHQVTQMGQEVILRCVPISNHLYFYWYRQILGQKVEFLVSFYNNEISEKSEIFDDQFSVERPDGSNFTLKIRSTKLEDSAMYFCASSAWRRAAFFGQGTRLTVV.